The clone carrying this T cell receptor (delta chain) is categorized as medium-sized. The same CDR3 can be traced to other DNA sequences in this sample. Trimming took 0 bases from V and 3 from J, leaving 8 bases between them. The germline gives CDR1 GEAIGNYY, CDR2 EKD. There are 16 residues in the CDR3. TCRdb reapplied CATT to the reads. Of about 8,500 delta-chain clones listed, approximately 3.6% were seen once; the top ten hold over 15%. The data are from a study of gamma-delta chains in newborns, infants, children. On the study more broadly: Microbial exposure reportedly drives polyclonal innate γδ T cell expansion after birth.

This chain connects TRDV2 to TRDJ3, with D maybe TRDD3 (6 bases). This clonotype was obtained from a child who was a newborn, infant or young child, either healthy, febrile or measles-vaccinated (not recorded which). The sample was blood. The CDR3 nucleotides are TGTGCCTGTGACACCGTGGGGGTCTGGGACACCCGACAGATGTTTTTC. It codes for CACDTVGVWDTRQMFF.